This section outlines one T cell receptor (beta chain) sequence together with its context. This sample is part of a study of blood T cell repertoires in COVID-19. The CDR3 covers 12 residues. J gave up 7 bases and V 5 bases, and 4 bases lay outside the gene matches. The table came from immunoSEQ multiplex PCR; TCRdb's copy has only in-frame clones and leaves some out. The table includes tens of thousands of clones, about 89% detected once. The J gene is TRBJ1-2, the V gene TRBV12-3 or TRBV12-4; 7 positions agree with TRBD1. This sequence originates from a woman between 50 and 59 years old with acute COVID-19. Input material: PBMCs or T cells enriched from blood (not recorded which). CDR3 in DNA: TGTGCCAGCAGTCCCGGACAGGTTGGCTACACCTTC. Translating it yields CASSPGQVGYTF.